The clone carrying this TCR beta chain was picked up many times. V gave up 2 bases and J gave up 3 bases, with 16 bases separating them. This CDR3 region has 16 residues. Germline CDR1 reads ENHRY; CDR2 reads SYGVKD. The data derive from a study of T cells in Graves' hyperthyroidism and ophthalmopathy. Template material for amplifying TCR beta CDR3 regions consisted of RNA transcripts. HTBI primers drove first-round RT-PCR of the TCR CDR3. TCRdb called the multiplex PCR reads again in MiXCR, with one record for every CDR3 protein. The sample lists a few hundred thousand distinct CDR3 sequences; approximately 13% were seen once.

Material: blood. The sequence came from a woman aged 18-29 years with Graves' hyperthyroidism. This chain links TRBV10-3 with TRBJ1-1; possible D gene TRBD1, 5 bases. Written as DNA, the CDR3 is TGTGCCATCAGTGAGGGGGGGGATTTTGCGGACACTGAAGCTTTCTTT. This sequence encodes CAISEGGDFADTEAFF.